The T cell receptor beta chain under discussion was sequenced for a study of identical twins. Overall study findings and caveats: Beta out-of-frame sequences displayed a weaker excess of sharing between twins. Conclusions were drawn cross-sectionally by statistical analysis, without following the same donors.

The CDR3 contains 18 residues. Germline loops: CDR1 MNHNS, CDR2 SASEGT. The V segment lost 6 bases and the J segment 3 bases; nucleotides outside the gene matches: 15. Through template switching, a universal primer site was introduced, and the cDNA contained unique molecular identifiers. TCRdb fed the 5' RACE reads into MiXCR, producing one record per CDR3 protein. Among roughly 700,000 distinct CDR3 sequences, approximately 9% were seen once, and the ten largest hold approximately 0.89%. Comments on this clonotype: The antigen is unknown.

These data are also associated with another study on yellow fever vaccine responses in identical twins.

The chain has TRBV6-1 and TRBJ2-3; 10 bases line up with TRBD1. The TCR was taken from a woman in her late teens or twenties in good health. Material for sequencing was PBMCs. For the CDR3, the DNA is TGTGCCAGCAGCCGACTGAGCACCGGGACAGGGGTGACAGATACGCAGTATTTT. It encodes CASSRLSTGTGVTDTQYF.